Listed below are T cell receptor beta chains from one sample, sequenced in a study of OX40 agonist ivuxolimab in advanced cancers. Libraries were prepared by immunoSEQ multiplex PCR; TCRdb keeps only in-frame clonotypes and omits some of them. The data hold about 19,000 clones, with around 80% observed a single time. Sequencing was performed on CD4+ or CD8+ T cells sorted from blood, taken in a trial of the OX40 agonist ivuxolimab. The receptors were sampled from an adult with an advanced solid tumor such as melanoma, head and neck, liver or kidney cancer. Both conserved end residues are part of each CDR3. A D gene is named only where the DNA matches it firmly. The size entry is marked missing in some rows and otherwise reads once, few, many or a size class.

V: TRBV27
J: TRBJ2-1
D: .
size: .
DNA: TGTGCCAGCAGTATGCAGGGAGCCTACAATGAGCAGTTCTTC
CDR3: CASSMQGAYNEQFF

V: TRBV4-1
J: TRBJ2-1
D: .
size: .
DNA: TGCGCCAGCAGCCAAGAAGAGGCCGTAAATGAGCAGTTCTTC
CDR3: CASSQEEAVNEQFF

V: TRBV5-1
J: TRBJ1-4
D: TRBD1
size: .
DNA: TGCGCCAGCAGAAAAGACAGGGTCCCTAATGAAAAACTGTTTTTT
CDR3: CASRKDRVPNEKLFF

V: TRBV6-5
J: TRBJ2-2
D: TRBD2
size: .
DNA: TGTGCCAGCAGTTCTACCGGGAGGACCGGGGAGCTGTTTTTT
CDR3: CASSSTGRTGELFF

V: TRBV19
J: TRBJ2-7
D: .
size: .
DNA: TGTGCCAGTAGAGGGACACCGGCTTCCTACGAGCAGTACTTC
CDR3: CASRGTPASYEQYF

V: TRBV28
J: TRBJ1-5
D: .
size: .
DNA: TGTGCCAGCAGTTTAATAGCCTACGATAGCAATCAGCCCCAGCATTTT
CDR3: CASSLIAYDSNQPQHF

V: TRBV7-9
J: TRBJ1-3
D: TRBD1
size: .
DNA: TGTGCCAGCAGCTACCGCGAACCGACAGGGGGGACTGGAAACACCATATATTTT
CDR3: CASSYREPTGGTGNTIYF

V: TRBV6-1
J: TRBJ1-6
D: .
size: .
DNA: TGTGCCAGCGTAATAGGAAATTCACCCCTCCACTTT
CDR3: CASVIGNSPLHF

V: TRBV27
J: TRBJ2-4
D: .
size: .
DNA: TGTGCCAGCAGAGGCTGGGACGGCAAAAACATTCAGTACTTC
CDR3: CASRGWDGKNIQYF

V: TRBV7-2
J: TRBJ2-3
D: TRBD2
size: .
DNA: TGTGCCAGCAGCTTAGCGGGGTCGCGGGGGGACACGGATACGCAGTATTTT
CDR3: CASSLAGSRGDTDTQYF

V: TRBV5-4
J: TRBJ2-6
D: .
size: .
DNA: TGTGCCAGCAGCTTGGGTGGGGCGGCAGGGGCCAACGTCCTGACTTTC
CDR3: CASSLGGAAGANVLTF

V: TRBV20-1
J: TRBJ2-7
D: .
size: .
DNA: TGCAGTGCTTTTCCCCAGGGGATCCCATACTTC
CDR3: CSAFPQGIPYF

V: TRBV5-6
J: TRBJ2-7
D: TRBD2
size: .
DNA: TGTGCCAGCATTCGGTCCACCTGGGGACTAGCGGGAGTTGAGCAGTACTTC
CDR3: CASIRSTWGLAGVEQYF

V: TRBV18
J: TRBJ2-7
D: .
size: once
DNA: TGTGCCAGCTCACCATCAGCCTCCTTTTACGAGCAGTACTTC
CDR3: CASSPSASFYEQYF

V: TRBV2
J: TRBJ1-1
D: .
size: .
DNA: TGTGCCAGCGGGGCAGGGCTATTAAACACTGAAGCTTTCTTT
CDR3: CASGAGLLNTEAFF

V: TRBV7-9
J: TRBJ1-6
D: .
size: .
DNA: TGTGCCAGCAGCTTGGGTAATTCACCCCTCCACTTT
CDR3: CASSLGNSPLHF

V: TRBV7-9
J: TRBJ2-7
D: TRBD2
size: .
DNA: TGTGCCAGCAGCTCCGCCTGGGGAGGGACCTACGAGCAGTACTTC
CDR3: CASSSAWGGTYEQYF

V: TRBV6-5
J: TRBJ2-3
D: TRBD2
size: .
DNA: TGTGCCAGCAGTTTAGCGGGGGCTGTAACAGATACGCAGTATTTT
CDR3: CASSLAGAVTDTQYF

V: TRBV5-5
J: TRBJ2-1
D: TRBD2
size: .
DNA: TGTGCCAGCAGCTCTCGCGGGGGTCTATCCTACAATGAGCAGTTCTTC
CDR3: CASSSRGGLSYNEQFF

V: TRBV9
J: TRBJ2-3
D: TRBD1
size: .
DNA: TGTGCCAGCAGCGTAGATGGCAGGGGGACAGATACGCAGTATTTT
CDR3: CASSVDGRGTDTQYF

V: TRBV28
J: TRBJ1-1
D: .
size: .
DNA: TGTGCCAGCAGTTTAATTCCCCCCATGTTCGGGGGGACTGAAGCTTTCTTT
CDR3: CASSLIPPMFGGTEAFF

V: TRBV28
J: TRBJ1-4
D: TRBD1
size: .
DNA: TGTGCCAGCAGTCCCCAGGGCCCGGCAGGGGGTGAAAAACTGTTTTTT
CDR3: CASSPQGPAGGEKLFF

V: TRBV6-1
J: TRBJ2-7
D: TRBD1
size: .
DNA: TGTGCCAGCAGTGTGGACAGGGTTGGCGAGCAGTACTTC
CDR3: CASSVDRVGEQYF

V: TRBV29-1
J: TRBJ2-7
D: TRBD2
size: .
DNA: TGCAGCGTTGAAGACTCCGGGACTAGCGGATCCTACGAGCAGTACTTC
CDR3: CSVEDSGTSGSYEQYF

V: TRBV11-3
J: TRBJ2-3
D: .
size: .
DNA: TGTGCCAGCAGCCAAGGAGCAGGGGCATTCACAGATACGCAGTATTTT
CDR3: CASSQGAGAFTDTQYF

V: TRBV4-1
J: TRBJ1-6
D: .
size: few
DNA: TGCGCCAGCAGCCTCCGTAGCGGCCAGGGAAATTCACCCCTCCACTTT
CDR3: CASSLRSGQGNSPLHF

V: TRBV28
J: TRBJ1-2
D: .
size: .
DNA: TGTGCCAGCAGTTCCGGACAGACTGGTAACTATGGCTACACCTTC
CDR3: CASSSGQTGNYGYTF

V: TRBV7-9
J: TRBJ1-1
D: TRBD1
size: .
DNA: TGTGCCAGCTCGAAAAAGGACAGGGGGCAGGGGACTGAAGCTTTCTTT
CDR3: CASSKKDRGQGTEAFF

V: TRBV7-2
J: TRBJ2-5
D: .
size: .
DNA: TGTGCCAGCAGCTTATCAGTAGAGACCCAGTACTTC
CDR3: CASSLSVETQYF

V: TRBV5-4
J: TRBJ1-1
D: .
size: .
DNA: TGTGCCAGCAGAAGTCAGGGGAAAAAGGTCGAAGCTTTCTTT
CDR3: CASRSQGKKVEAFF

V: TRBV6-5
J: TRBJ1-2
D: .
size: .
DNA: TGTGCCAGCAGTTACGTGATAGGGGGAAACTATGGCTACACCTTC
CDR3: CASSYVIGGNYGYTF

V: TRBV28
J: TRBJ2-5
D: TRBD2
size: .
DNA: TGTGCCAGCCCCCCGAGGGGAGCGGGGGTATTGGGGACCCAGTACTTC
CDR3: CASPPRGAGVLGTQYF

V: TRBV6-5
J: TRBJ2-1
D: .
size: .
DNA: TGTGCCAGCAGTTACAGACGGGGGCAATACAATGAGCAGTTCTTC
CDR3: CASSYRRGQYNEQFF

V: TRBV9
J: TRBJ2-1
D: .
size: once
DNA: TGTGCCAGCAACATTCCTCCCGACGGAGGTGAGCAGTTCTTC
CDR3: CASNIPPDGGEQFF

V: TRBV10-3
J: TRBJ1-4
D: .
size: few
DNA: TGTGCCATCAGTGGCCGGGGGGAAAAACTGTTTTTT
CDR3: CAISGRGEKLFF

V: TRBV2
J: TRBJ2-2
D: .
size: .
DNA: TGTGCCAGCAGTGATTTCGGGAACACCGGGGAGCTGTTTTTT
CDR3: CASSDFGNTGELFF